These 24 T cell receptor beta chains were sequenced from one sample in a study of blood T cell repertoires in COVID-19. Some clones are missing from TCRdb's copy, which holds only in-frame ones; the method was immunoSEQ multiplex PCR. The profile covers about 340,000 clones, with roughly 90% appearing a single time and around 18% taken by the ten largest. The specimen was PBMCs or T cells enriched from blood (not recorded which). Every receptor here comes from a woman aged 25 to 39 who had recovered from COVID-19.

The chain carries TRBV20-1 and TRBJ1-1, with D possibly being TRBD1 (6 bases). Between the trimmed V and J ends, which lost 3 bases and 1 base, there was a span of 12 bases. This CDR3 is built from 14 residues. Germline CDR1 DFQATT, CDR2 SNEGSKA (reference sequence). This CDR3 is CSASWIGGNTEAFF. CDR3 bases: TGCAGTGCTAGTTGGATAGGGGGGAACACTGAAGCTTTCTTT.

V gene TRBV9 combines with J gene TRBJ2-1; 11 positions agree with TRBD1. J gave up 5 bases and V 0 bases, and 4 bases lay outside the gene matches. From germline, CDR1 is SGDLS and CDR2 YYNGEE. This CDR3 region has 16 residues. The CDR3 here is CASSVVGTGGNNEQFF. CDR3 DNA: TGTGCCAGCAGCGTAGTGGGGACAGGGGGGAACAATGAGCAGTTCTTC. The complete variable domain, with remaining parts taken from reference TRBV9 and TRBJ2-1, reads DSGVTQTPKHLITATGQRVTLRCSPRSGDLSVYWYQQSLDQGLQFLIQYYNGEERAKGNILERFSAQQFPDLHSELNLSSLELGDSALYFCASSVVGTGGNNEQFFGPGTRLTVL.

This clone came up once. The chain couples TRBV3-1 (or the pseudogene TRBV3-2) to TRBJ1-1; weak D call: TRBD1 (6 bases). The CDR3 extends over 15 amino acids. From germline, CDR1 is LGHDT and CDR2 YNNKEL (reference sequence). V lost 0 bases and J 6 bases, leaving 14 bases between the germline ends. The CDR3 loop reads CASSQENFGQSEAFF. CDR3 bases: TGTGCCAGCAGCCAAGAAAACTTCGGACAGTCTGAAGCTTTCTTT.

Comments on this clone: Other DNA sequences in this sample translate to the same CDR3. This chain uses TRBV5-1 with TRBJ1-1; 8 bases are a match to TRBD1. The CDR3 contains 14 residues. The germline CDR1 and CDR2 sequences are SGHRS and YFSETQ. Trimming cost V 4 bases and J 1 base; bases outside gene matches: 3. Here the CDR3 reads CASSLDRGNTEAFF. In DNA, the CDR3 is TGCGCCAGCAGCCTCGACAGGGGGAACACTGAAGCTTTCTTT.

This chain links TRBV6-2 or TRBV6-3 with TRBJ2-7; D is unresolved. The length of the CDR3 is 14 residues. V lost 0 bases to trimming and J lost 2 bases, with 8 bases between them. The germline V gene has CDR1 MNHEY and CDR2 SVGEGT. Here the CDR3 reads CASSYSGVPYEQYF. CDR3 DNA sequence: TGTGCCAGCAGTTACTCAGGAGTCCCCTACGAGCAGTACTTC.

This rearrangement joins TRBV9 to TRBJ2-1, with a tentative D call TRBD2 (5 bases). V was shortened by 4 bases and J by 0 bases, with 14 bases between the two germline ends. This CDR3 is 16 amino acids long. Germline V gene sequence: CDR1 SGDLS, CDR2 YYNGEE. The DNA of the CDR3 is TGTGCCAGCAGCCCGACTACTTCCTCCTCCTACAATGAGCAGTTCTTC. Protein sequence: CASSPTTSSSYNEQFF.

CDR3 coding DNA: TGCAGCGTTGAAGACCCCCGGACTAGCGGATCCTACGAGCAGTACTTC. Translation: CSVEDPRTSGSYEQYF. The V call is TRBV29-1, the J call TRBJ2-7, with 10 nucleotides matching TRBD2. Germline assignment: CDR1 SQVTM and CDR2 ANQGSEA. V trimming: 0 bases; J trimming: 1 base; junction bases outside the gene matches: 6. The CDR3 runs to 16 residues.

The V gene is TRBV6-5, the J gene TRBJ2-7, with D possibly TRBD1 on 6 matching bases. V lost 8 bases to trimming and J lost 2 bases, with 10 bases between them. Germline CDR1 reads MNHEY; CDR2 reads SVGAGI. The CDR3 runs to 12 residues. Here the CDR3 DNA reads TGTGCCAGCCGGCGGACAGCCTACGAGCAGTACTTC. Translated: CASRRTAYEQYF.

This rearrangement joins TRBV5-6 to TRBJ2-1; 7 bases agree with TRBD2. Germline CDR1 SGHDT, CDR2 YYEEEE. This CDR3 has 19 amino acids. V dropped 0 bases and J dropped 1; count of bases not matched to a gene: 13. The CDR3 spells CASSLGLGREGSSYNEQFF. In DNA form, the CDR3 reads TGTGCCAGCAGCTTGGGGCTGGGGAGGGAAGGTAGTTCCTACAATGAGCAGTTCTTC.

As to this clone: A junction boundary mismatches the germline segment, possibly from a read error. The chain is built from TRBV28 and TRBJ1-2; tentatively, D is TRBD1 (5 bases). CDR3 length: 13 amino acids. Germline CDR1 reads MDHEN; CDR2 reads SYDVKM. The CDR3 protein is CARSGGGIYGYTF. CDR3 in DNA: TGTGCCCGCAGTGGGGGGGGGATCTATGGCTACACCTTC.

This chain's CDR3 is CASSVSSGMKETQYF. The CDR3 DNA reads TGTGCCAGCAGCGTATCTAGCGGGATGAAAGAGACCCAGTACTTC. The rearrangement joins TRBV9 to TRBJ2-5; 9 nucleotides agree with TRBD2. The V gene end was trimmed by 1 base and the J gene end by 3 bases; junction bases not matched to a gene: 4. The length of the CDR3 is 15 residues. Germline V CDR1 and CDR2: SGDLS, YYNGEE.

This chain connects TRBV28 to TRBJ1-5; TRBD1 matches at 7 bases. This CDR3 region has 14 residues. The germline V gene encodes CDR1 MDHEN and CDR2 SYDVKM. V trimming: 5 bases; J trimming: 5 bases; junction bases outside the gene matches: 6. This CDR3 reads CASSPDRAYQPQHF. CDR3 DNA: TGTGCCAGCAGTCCCGACAGGGCTTATCAGCCCCAGCATTTT. Full variable domain (missing parts from reference TRBV28 and TRBJ1-5): DVKVTQSSRYLVKRTGEKVFLECVQDMDHENMFWYRQDPGLGLRLIYFSYDVKMKEKGDIPEGYSVSREKKERFSLILESASTNQTSMYLCASSPDRAYQPQHFGDGTRLSIL.

The V and J genes are TRBV18 and TRBJ2-1; 13 positions match TRBD2. The CDR3 is 14 residues long. The junction had 4 bases not matched to a gene; V was cut back by 5 bases and J by 9 bases. Germline CDR1 and CDR2: KGHSH and LQKENI. CDR3 nucleotide sequence: TGTGCCAGCTCATCCGGGACTAGCGGGATTGAGCAGTTCTTC. Its translation: CASSSGTSGIEQFF.

The chain uses TRBV18 and TRBJ1-1; tentative D call: TRBD1 (5 bases). The CDR3 has 14 residues. Germline V CDR1 and CDR2: KGHSH, LQKENI. The V end was cut by 2 bases, the J end by 3 bases, with 10 bases between. CDR3 nucleotides: TGTGCCAGCTCACCAACGCGGGGGGACACTGAAGCTTTCTTT. Amino acid sequence: CASSPTRGDTEAFF.

The DNA for the CDR3 is TGTGCCAGCAGCTCAGGGGTTACCGTCTATGGCTACACCTTC. It translates to CASSSGVTVYGYTF. The chain employs TRBV28 and TRBJ1-2; possible D gene TRBD1, 6 bases. The CDR3 runs 14 residues. Germline CDR1 and CDR2: MDHEN and SYDVKM. Between the trimmed V and J ends, which lost 6 bases and 4 bases, there was a span of 15 bases.

V is TRBV6-1 and J is TRBJ2-7, with TRBD1 as a possible D gene (5 bases). The germline V gene encodes CDR1 MNHNS and CDR2 SASEGT. The germline V and J ends were trimmed by 3 bases and 1 base, with 16 bases remaining between them. The CDR3 loop spans 16 amino acids. CDR3 sequence reads: CASSEMKGKKSYEQYF. CDR3 coding DNA: TGTGCCAGCAGTGAGATGAAGGGGAAGAAATCCTACGAGCAGTACTTC.

The chain is built from TRBV6-5 and TRBJ1-5, with 7 bases lining up with TRBD1. CDR1 and CDR2 from the germline V gene are MNHEY and SVGAGI. J gave up 3 bases and V 6 bases, and 5 bases lay outside the gene matches. This CDR3 is 14 amino acids long. CDR3 residues: CASSRDSDNQPQHF. The CDR3 DNA is TGTGCCAGCAGCCGGGACAGTGACAATCAGCCCCAGCATTTT.

The chain combines TRBV28 with TRBJ1-2; 8 nucleotides match TRBD1. There are 13 residues in the CDR3. The trim removed 8 bases at V and 8 bases at J, leaving 10 bases unmatched. Germline loops: CDR1 MDHEN, CDR2 SYDVKM. The CDR3 here is CASFGRQGRGYTF. In DNA, the CDR3 is TGTGCCAGCTTCGGAAGACAGGGGCGCGGCTACACCTTC.

The chain employs TRBV28 and TRBJ1-5; TRBD1 is a possible D gene (5 bases). Germline V gene lookup returns CDR1 MDHEN and CDR2 SYDVKM. The CDR3 consists of 18 residues. V lost 2 bases, J lost 3 bases, and 20 bases lay in between. CDR3 region: CASSLRVIGGILNQPQHF. CDR3 DNA sequence: TGTGCCAGCAGTTTAAGAGTCATCGGGGGTATCCTCAATCAGCCCCAGCATTTT.

This clone came up many times. V gene TRBV10-2 combines with J gene TRBJ2-1; 15 positions match TRBD2. The CDR3 length is 15 residues. V lost 4 bases and J lost 8; bases outside the gene matches: 3. Germline lookup yields CDR1 WSHSY and CDR2 SAAADI. CDR3 protein: CASSGGLAGGHEQFF. The CDR3 region has the DNA TGCGCCAGCAGTGGGGGACTAGCGGGAGGTCATGAGCAGTTCTTC.

Concerning this clone: The junction and the germline gene differ at one end; a read error may be behind it. This chain links TRBV27 with TRBJ1-2, with D possibly TRBD1 on 6 matching bases. CDR3 length: 15 residues. Germline V CDR1 and CDR2: MNHEY, SMNVEV (reference sequence). The CDR3 region has the DNA TGTGCCAGCAGGAGATACAGGGAAACTAACGATGGCTACACCTTC. Translating it yields CASRRYRETNDGYTF.

V usage is TRBV6-8 and J usage is TRBJ1-3; D is ambiguous. Looked up from germline, CDR1 is MNHGY and CDR2 is SAAAGT. V lost 6 bases to trimming and J lost 0 bases, with 9 bases between them. The CDR3 has 14 amino acids. This CDR3 reads CASSKATSGNTIYF. The CDR3 DNA sequence: TGTGCCAGCAGCAAAGCGACCTCTGGAAACACCATATATTTT.

The chain carries TRBV10-1 and TRBJ2-7, with D tentatively TRBD2 (6 bases). Between the trimmed V and J ends, which lost 7 bases and 4 bases, there was a span of 17 bases. The CDR3 is 14 amino acids. Germline assignment: CDR1 WNHNN and CDR2 SYGVQD (reference sequence). The CDR3, as DNA: TGCGCCAGCACCTCCGGGGGAAACGGGTACGAGCAGTACTTC. Translation gives CASTSGGNGYEQYF.

The chain recombines TRBV7-9 with TRBJ1-4; 11 bases agree with TRBD1. V lost 3 bases to trimming and J lost 12 bases; unmatched junction nucleotides: 6. The length of the CDR3 is 14 residues. Germline-derived CDR1 and CDR2 are SEHNR and FQNEAQ (reference sequence). The CDR3 loop reads CASSLGQGEGELFF. CDR3 in DNA: TGTGCCAGCAGCTTGGGACAGGGGGAGGGAGAACTGTTTTTT.